These 20 T cell receptor beta chains originate from one sample sequenced in a study of shared clonotypes between healthy human individuals. Only CD45RO-negative cells positively selected for CCR7 counted as naive CD8 cells, so terminally differentiated effector memory CD45RA+ cells were excluded. Data came from immunoSEQ multiplex PCR; TCRdb stores just in-frame clones and leaves some out. Counted here are some 2,000,000 clones, approximately 94% occurring once; the ten biggest clones make up roughly 1.1%. Input material: naive CD8+ T cells sorted from blood. These receptors were taken from a man between 18 and 35 years old in good health.

This sequence joins TRBV5-5 and TRBJ2-7; possibly TRBD1 for D (6 bases). CDR1 is SGHKS and CDR2 is YYEKEE in the germline V gene (reference sequence). This CDR3 has 12 amino acids. V was cut by 4 bases and J by 4 bases, with 9 bases left in between. The CDR3 sequence is CASSPTGYEQYF. CDR3 DNA: TGTGCCAGCAGCCCGACAGGTTACGAGCAGTACTTC.

The J gene is TRBJ2-7, the V gene TRBV30; D gene uncertain. The CDR3 is made up of 11 amino acids. CDR1 GTSNPN and CDR2 SVGIG come from the germline V gene (reference sequence). V was clipped by 5 bases and J by 5 bases, with 10 bases between them. DNA for the CDR3: TGTGCCTGGGCACAAGGCGACGAGCAGTACTTC. It translates to CAWAQGDEQYF.

The chain couples TRBV28 to TRBJ1-2; no clear D. V gave up 4 bases and J gave up 1 base, with 10 bases separating them. The germline V gene encodes CDR1 MDHEN and CDR2 SYDVKM. The CDR3 length is 14 residues. This chain's CDR3 is CASSSFGLNYGYTF. CDR3 nucleotides: TGTGCCAGCAGTTCCTTCGGCCTTAACTATGGCTACACCTTC.

In its sample, this clone was seen once. The chain uses TRBV11-2 and TRBJ2-7; the match to TRBD2 covers 8 bases. The germline V gene has CDR1 SGHAT and CDR2 FQNNGV. The CDR3 loop spans 17 amino acids. The ends lost 1 base at V and 2 bases at J; junction bases unmatched: 10. The CDR3 nucleotides are TGTGCCAGCAGCTTAGCCACTAGCGGTGTAGTCGCCTACGAGCAGTACTTC. This gives the protein CASSLATSGVVAYEQYF.

The chain links TRBV25-1 to TRBJ2-1; unclear D gene. The CDR3 runs to 10 residues. Germline V CDR1 and CDR2: MGHDK, SYGVNS. With 7 bases removed from V and 4 bases from J, the gap between germline ends came to 2 bases. The CDR3 spells CASKYNEQFF. As DNA, the CDR3 is TGTGCCAGCAAGTACAATGAGCAGTTCTTC. Based on the CDR3 plus reference TRBV25-1 and TRBJ2-1, the full variable domain is EADIYQTPRYLVIGTGKKITLECSQTMGHDKMYWYQQDPGMELHLIHYSYGVNSTEKGDLSSESTVSRIRTEHFPLTLESARPSHTSQYLCASKYNEQFFGPGTRLTVL.

This chain uses TRBV7-9 with TRBJ2-1; D not certain. Germline CDR1 SEHNR, CDR2 FQNEAQ (reference sequence). V was clipped by 3 bases and J by 10 bases, with 10 bases between them. The CDR3 consists of 12 residues. This chain's CDR3 is CASSLREVEQFF. The CDR3 DNA is TGTGCCAGCAGCTTGCGCGAGGTGGAGCAGTTCTTC.

The V and J genes are TRBV14 and TRBJ2-5, with 7 bases lining up with TRBD2. CDR3 size: 14 residues. The trim removed 4 bases at V and 5 bases at J, leaving 7 bases unmatched. Germline CDR1 SGHDN, CDR2 FVKESK. CDR3 bases: TGTGCCAGCAGCCCAACGACTAGCCGGGAGACCCAGTACTTC. It yields the protein CASSPTTSRETQYF. The entire variable domain, with the rest obtained from reference TRBV14 and TRBJ2-5, is as follows: EAGVTQFPSHSVIEKGQTVTLRCDPISGHDNLYWYRRVMGKEIKFLLHFVKESKQDESGMPNNRFLAERTGGTYSTLKVQPAELEDSGVYFCASSPTTSRETQYFGPGTRLLVL.

This clone was counted once. The rearrangement joins TRBV4-1 to TRBJ2-7; D is ambiguous. This CDR3 region has 15 residues. With 1 base removed from V and 3 bases from J, the gap between germline ends came to 13 bases. The V gene's germline CDR1 is MGHRA and CDR2 YSYEKL. For the CDR3, the DNA is TGCGCCAGCAGCCAAGTGGGTCTACTCCTCTACGAGCAGTACTTC. Translating it yields CASSQVGLLLYEQYF.

This clone was found a few times. The chain combines TRBV5-6 with TRBJ1-1; no reliable D call. This CDR3 comprises 12 residues. The V end lost 3 bases, the J end lost 1 base, and 4 bases lay between the germline ends. CDR1 and CDR2 from the germline V gene are SGHDT and YYEEEE. The CDR3 sequence is CASSWANTEAFF. CDR3 nucleotides: TGTGCCAGCAGCTGGGCGAACACTGAAGCTTTCTTT.

This rearrangement joins TRBV20-1 to TRBJ1-1, with a weak D call TRBD1 (6 bases). Germline V gene sequence: CDR1 DFQATT, CDR2 SNEGSKA (reference sequence). The V gene lost 7 bases and the J gene lost 4 bases, with 10 bases spanning the gap. The length of the CDR3 is 11 residues. In DNA, the CDR3 is TGCAGTGTCAAACAGGGCACTGAAGCTTTCTTT. Protein sequence: CSVKQGTEAFF.

The chain recombines TRBV7-9 with TRBJ2-1, with TRBD1 identical over 7 bases. There are 13 residues in the CDR3. V was clipped by 5 bases and J by 6 bases; unmatched bases: 4. The germline CDR1 and CDR2 sequences are SEHNR and FQNEAQ (reference sequence). CDR3 region: CASSPNRGNEQFF. Written as DNA, the CDR3 is TGTGCCAGCAGCCCAAACAGGGGCAATGAGCAGTTCTTC.

Worth noting for this clone: The sample holds other DNA sequences that translate to the same CDR3. The chain joins TRBV5-4 to TRBJ2-7; D remains unclear. CDR1 and CDR2 from the germline V gene are SGHNT and YYREEE (reference sequence). The CDR3 spans 12 residues. Trimming took off 2 bases at V and 0 bases at J, with 3 bases between the two ends. CDR3 DNA: TGTGCCAGCAGCTTCCGCTCCTACGAGCAGTACTTC. The encoded protein is CASSFRSYEQYF.

This clone was seen a single time. This sequence joins TRBV13 and TRBJ2-7, with 15 bases lining up with TRBD2. Trimming cost V 5 bases and J 0 bases; bases outside gene matches: 8. This CDR3 spans 18 amino acids. From germline, CDR1 is PRHDT and CDR2 FYEKMQ (reference sequence). The CDR3 is CASSPPGTSGGYSYEQYF. CDR3 DNA: TGTGCCAGCAGCCCACCCGGGACTAGCGGGGGGTACTCCTACGAGCAGTACTTC.

This chain links TRBV5-6 with TRBJ1-5, with 8 nucleotides matching TRBD1. Trimming took 0 bases from V and 6 from J; bases not matched to a gene: 5. In germline, CDR1 is SGHDT, CDR2 YYEEEE. There are 15 residues in the CDR3. The CDR3 DNA is TGTGCCAGCAGCTTGGTTGGACAGGGTGGTCAGCCCCAGCATTTT. It codes for CASSLVGQGGQPQHF.

The CDR3 region has the DNA TGTGCCAGCAGTTTATATGACGGGAGTTACTACGAGCAGTACTTC. It codes for CASSLYDGSYYEQYF. The V call is TRBV27, the J call TRBJ2-7; D might be TRBD2 (6 bases). The germline CDR1 and CDR2 sequences are MNHEY and SMNVEV (reference sequence). The CDR3 length is 15 residues. The V and J ends lost 1 base and 3 bases respectively, with 13 bases between them.

This chain uses TRBV19 with TRBJ2-3, with TRBD1 matching over 9 bases. The CDR3 sequence is 17 residues long. V lost 3 bases, J lost 0 bases, and 7 bases stayed unmatched. Germline V gene lookup returns CDR1 LNHDA and CDR2 SQIVND (reference sequence). The CDR3 spells CASSMVWDRVSTDTQYF. Written as DNA, the CDR3 is TGTGCCAGTAGTATGGTCTGGGACAGGGTGAGCACAGATACGCAGTATTTT.

This clone was counted a single time. The chain combines TRBV28 with TRBJ1-2, with 7 bases identical to TRBD1. The CDR3 sequence is 13 residues long. In germline, CDR1 is MDHEN, CDR2 SYDVKM. J was trimmed by 5 bases and V by 7 bases; bases with no gene match: 7. Here the CDR3 DNA reads TGTGCCAGCACCTCAGGGACAGCATATGGCTACACCTTC. This translates into CASTSGTAYGYTF.

V is TRBV28 and J is TRBJ1-2; D not resolved. V dropped 1 base and J dropped 6 bases, with 9 bases sitting between them. The CDR3 has 13 amino acids. CDR1 and CDR2 (germline): MDHEN, SYDVKM. The CDR3 sequence: CASSLLGGNGYTF. The CDR3, as DNA: TGTGCCAGCAGTTTATTAGGAGGTAATGGCTACACCTTC.

V usage is TRBV9 and J usage is TRBJ2-1; D is uncertain. The length of the CDR3 is 14 residues. V lost 2 bases to trimming and J lost 6 bases, with 12 bases between them. Per germline, CDR1 SGDLS and CDR2 YYNGEE. The CDR3 sequence: CASSVQPGGNEQFF. In DNA, the CDR3 is TGTGCCAGCAGCGTTCAACCGGGTGGCAATGAGCAGTTCTTC.

This clone has just one count. The V gene is TRBV7-9, the J gene TRBJ2-1, with D possibly matching TRBD1 (5 bases). The CDR3 runs 12 residues. Germline V gene lookup returns CDR1 SEHNR and CDR2 FQNEAQ (reference sequence). V was cut by 6 bases and J by 9 bases, with 12 bases left in between. CDR3 sequence: CASRRQTSEQFF. CDR3 coding DNA: TGTGCCAGCAGGCGACAGACGAGTGAGCAGTTCTTC.